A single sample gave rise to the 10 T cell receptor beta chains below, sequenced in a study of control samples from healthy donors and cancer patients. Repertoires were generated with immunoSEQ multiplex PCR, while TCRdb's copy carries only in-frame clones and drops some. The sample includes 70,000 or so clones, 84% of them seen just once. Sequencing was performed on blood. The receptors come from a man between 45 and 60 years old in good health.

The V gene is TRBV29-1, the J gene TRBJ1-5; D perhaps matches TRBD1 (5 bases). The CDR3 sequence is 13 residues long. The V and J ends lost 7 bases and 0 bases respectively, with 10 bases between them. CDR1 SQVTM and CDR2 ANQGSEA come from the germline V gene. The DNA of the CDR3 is TGCAGCGCCCGGACATCTAGCAATCAGCCCCAGCATTTT. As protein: CSARTSSNQPQHF.

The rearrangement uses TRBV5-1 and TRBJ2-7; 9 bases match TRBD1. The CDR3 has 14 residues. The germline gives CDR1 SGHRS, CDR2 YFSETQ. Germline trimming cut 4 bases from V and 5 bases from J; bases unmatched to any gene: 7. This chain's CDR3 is CASSVLGQGNEQYF. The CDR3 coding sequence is TGCGCCAGCAGCGTCCTGGGACAGGGTAACGAGCAGTACTTC.

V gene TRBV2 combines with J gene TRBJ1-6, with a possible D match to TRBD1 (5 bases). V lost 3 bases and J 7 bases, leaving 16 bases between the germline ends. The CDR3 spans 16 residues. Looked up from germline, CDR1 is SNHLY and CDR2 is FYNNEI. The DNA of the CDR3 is TGTGCCAGCAGTGACTCCAGAGGCAGGGAGAATTCACCCCTCCACTTT. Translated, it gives CASSDSRGRENSPLHF.

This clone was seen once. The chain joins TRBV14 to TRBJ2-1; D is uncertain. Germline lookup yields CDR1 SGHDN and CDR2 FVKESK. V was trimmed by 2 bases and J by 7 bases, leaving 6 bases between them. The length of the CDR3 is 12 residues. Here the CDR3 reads CASSQLGNEQFF. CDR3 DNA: TGTGCCAGCAGCCAACTAGGGAATGAGCAGTTCTTC.

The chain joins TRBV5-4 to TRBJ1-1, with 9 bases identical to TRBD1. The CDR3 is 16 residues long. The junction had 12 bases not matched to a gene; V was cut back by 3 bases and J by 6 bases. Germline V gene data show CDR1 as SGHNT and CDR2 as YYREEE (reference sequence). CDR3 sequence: CASSSTGGANSAEAFF. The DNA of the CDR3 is TGTGCCAGCAGCTCCACAGGGGGCGCCAATTCGGCTGAAGCTTTCTTT.

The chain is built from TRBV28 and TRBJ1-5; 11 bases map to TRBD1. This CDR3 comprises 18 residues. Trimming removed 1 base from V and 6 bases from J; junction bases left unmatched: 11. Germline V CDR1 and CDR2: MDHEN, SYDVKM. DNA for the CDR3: TGTGCCAGCAGTTTATACCGATGGGGACAGGGGGGGCCTCAGCCCCAGCATTTT. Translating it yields CASSLYRWGQGGPQPQHF.

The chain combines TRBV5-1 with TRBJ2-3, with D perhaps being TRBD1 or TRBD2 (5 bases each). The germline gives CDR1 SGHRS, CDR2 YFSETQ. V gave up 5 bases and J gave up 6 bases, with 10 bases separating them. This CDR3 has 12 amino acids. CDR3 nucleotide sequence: TGCGCCAGCAGAGGTGAGGGGGATACGCAGTATTTT. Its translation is CASRGEGDTQYF.

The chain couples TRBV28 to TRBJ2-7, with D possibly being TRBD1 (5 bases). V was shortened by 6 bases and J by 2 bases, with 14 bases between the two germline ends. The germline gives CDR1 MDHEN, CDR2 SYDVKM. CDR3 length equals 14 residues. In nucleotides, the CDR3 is TGTGCCAGCAGCCTTACCGACAGAACCTACGAGCAGTACTTC. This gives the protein CASSLTDRTYEQYF.

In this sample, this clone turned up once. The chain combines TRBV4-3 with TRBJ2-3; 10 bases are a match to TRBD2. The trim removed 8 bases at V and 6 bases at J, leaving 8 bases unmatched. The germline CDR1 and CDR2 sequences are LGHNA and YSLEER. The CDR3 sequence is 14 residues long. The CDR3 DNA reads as TGCGCCAGCTCAACTAGCGGGACGACGGATACGCAGTATTTT. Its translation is CASSTSGTTDTQYF.

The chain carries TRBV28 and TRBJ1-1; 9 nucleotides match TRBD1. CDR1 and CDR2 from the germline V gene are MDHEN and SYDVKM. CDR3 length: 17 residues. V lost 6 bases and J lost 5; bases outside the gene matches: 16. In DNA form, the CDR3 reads TGTGCCAGCAGAGTAACAGGGGGCGCAGAATGGGGAACTGAAGCTTTCTTT. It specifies CASRVTGGAEWGTEAFF.